These T cell receptor beta chains were read from a single sample in a study of cytomegalovirus exposure and HLA in healthy donors. The assay was immunoSEQ multiplex PCR, and TCRdb's table has in-frame clones only and misses some. The data show around 140,000 clones, roughly 9.6% seen once. The material sequenced was PBMCs. The receptors were sampled from a woman aged 40-49 years in good health and CMV-seropositive. Each CDR3 is given with its conserved first and last residue. The order of the fields is D gene, V gene, CDR3 length, clone size, J gene, CDR3 protein, CDR3 DNA. A D gene is named only where the DNA matches it firmly. The size of a clone is reported for some rows only, either as once, few or many, or as a class for expanded clones.

>-|TRBV7-2|15|few|TRBJ2-1
CASSLGRGANNEQFF
TGTGCCAGCAGCTTAGGCCGGGGGGCAAACAATGAGCAGTTCTTC
>TRBD1|TRBV6-1|16|few|TRBJ2-7
CASSGFELTGGHEQYF
TGTGCCAGCAGTGGGTTTGAACTTACAGGGGGCCACGAGCAGTACTTC
>-|TRBV9|13|few|TRBJ1-1
CASSVVLGTEAFF
TGTGCCAGCAGCGTAGTTCTCGGGACTGAAGCTTTCTTT
>-|TRBV10-3|15|-|TRBJ2-3
CAIRTSWTETDTQYF
TGTGCCATCAGGACTTCTTGGACAGAAACAGATACGCAGTATTTT
>-|TRBV2|15|-|TRBJ2-4
CASSARFLAKNIQYF
TGTGCCAGCAGTGCGAGATTCCTAGCCAAAAACATTCAGTACTTC
>-|TRBV2|15|-|TRBJ1-1
CASSGGRALGTEAFF
TGTGCCAGCAGTGGAGGCAGGGCCCTGGGGACTGAAGCTTTCTTT
>-|TRBV21-1|14|-|TRBJ2-7
CATKRAGPSYEQYF
TGTGCCACTAAAAGGGCGGGGCCCTCCTACGAGCAGTACTTC
>-|TRBV7-8|15|-|TRBJ1-4
CASSFAPGLSEKLFF
TGTGCCAGCAGTTTCGCCCCGGGACTCAGTGAAAAACTGTTTTTT
>TRBD1|TRBV5-1|14|-|TRBJ1-5
CASSSTGDGQPQHF
TGCGCCAGCAGTTCGACAGGGGACGGTCAGCCCCAGCATTTT
>TRBD1|TRBV5-1|15|-|TRBJ1-6
CASSSGQGDNSPLHF
TGCGCCAGCAGCTCGGGACAGGGCGATAATTCACCCCTCCACTTT
>-|TRBV23-1|17|many|TRBJ1-5
CASRRRTADYSNQPQHF
TGCGCCAGCAGGCGGAGGACAGCTGATTATAGCAATCAGCCCCAGCATTTT
>-|TRBV4-1|17|-|TRBJ1-4
CASSQGGPAAGIEKLFF
TGCGCCAGCAGCCAAGGAGGGCCAGCGGCCGGGATAGAAAAACTGTTTTTT
>TRBD1|TRBV7-9|15|-|TRBJ2-1
CASKSTGGSYNEQFF
TGTGCCAGCAAGTCCACAGGGGGCTCCTACAATGAGCAGTTCTTC
>-|TRBV21-1|18|-|TRBJ1-1
CASSKEVGAKGVNTEAFF
TGTGCCAGCAGCAAAGAAGTAGGGGCCAAAGGGGTGAACACTGAAGCTTTCTTT
>-|TRBV7-2|15|few|TRBJ1-2
CASSAEATGMGGYTF
TGTGCCAGCAGCGCAGAAGCTACAGGGATGGGAGGCTACACCTTC
>TRBD1|TRBV19|15|few|TRBJ2-1
CASSIMGQSSNEQFF
TGTGCCAGTAGTATAATGGGACAGTCATCCAATGAGCAGTTCTTC
>-|TRBV4-3|14|-|TRBJ2-1
CASSQEKWVGEQFF
TGCGCCAGCAGCCAAGAAAAGTGGGTCGGGGAGCAGTTCTTC
>-|TRBV5-8|15|few|TRBJ1-4
CASSLPGIQNEKLFF
TGTGCCAGCAGCTTGCCGGGGATCCAGAATGAAAAACTGTTTTTT
>TRBD1|TRBV2|17|-|TRBJ2-3
CASSEGWTGSSTDTQYF
TGTGCCAGCAGTGAAGGATGGACAGGCTCTAGCACAGATACGCAGTATTTT
>-|TRBV18|16|-|TRBJ1-3
CASSLLTGDSGNTIYF
TGTGCCAGCTCACTTTTGACGGGGGACTCTGGAAACACCATATATTTT
>TRBD1|TRBV6-5|15|few|TRBJ2-3
CASRAPGQGTDTQYF
TGTGCCAGCAGAGCCCCGGGACAGGGCACAGATACGCAGTATTTT
>-|TRBV5-1|15|-|TRBJ1-3
CASSSGTSSGNTIYF
TGCGCCAGCAGCTCGGGAACTAGCTCTGGAAACACCATATATTTT
>-|TRBV18|17|-|TRBJ2-1
CASSPVSLDGGYNEQFF
TGTGCCAGCTCACCAGTTTCTCTAGACGGGGGTTACAATGAGCAGTTCTTC
>TRBD2|TRBV5-1|17|few|TRBJ2-1
CASSLVSGGVNYNEQFF
TGCGCCAGCAGCTTGGTCAGCGGGGGGGTAAACTACAATGAGCAGTTCTTC
>-|TRBV5-6|15|-|TRBJ1-1
CASSLAGTMNTEAFF
TGTGCCAGCAGCTTGGCCGGGACTATGAACACTGAAGCTTTCTTT
>-|TRBV5-1|13|-|TRBJ1-1
CASSEGQNTEAFF
TGCGCCAGCAGCGAAGGACAGAACACTGAAGCTTTCTTT
>TRBD2|TRBV7-2|15|few|TRBJ2-1
CASSWELAGGGEQFF
TGTGCCAGCAGCTGGGAACTAGCGGGGGGAGGTGAGCAGTTCTTC
>-|TRBV2|15|-|TRBJ1-1
CASSDEQVLNTEAFF
TGTGCCAGCAGTGACGAACAGGTGCTGAACACTGAAGCTTTCTTT
>-|TRBV9|14|-|TRBJ2-5
CASSPTGFQETQYF
TGTGCCAGCAGCCCCACAGGATTTCAAGAGACCCAGTACTTC
>TRBD2|TRBV5-1|18|few|TRBJ2-1
CASSSGLAGPSSYNEQFF
TGCGCCAGCAGCTCGGGACTAGCGGGGCCATCCTCCTACAATGAGCAGTTCTTC
>TRBD1|TRBV6-6|13|few|TRBJ1-1
CASSTTGDTEAFF
TGTGCCAGCAGTACGACAGGGGACACTGAAGCTTTCTTT
>-|TRBV2|11|-|TRBJ1-5
CASSAGGPQHF
TGTGCCAGCAGTGCAGGAGGACCCCAGCATTTT
>TRBD2|TRBV5-4|16|-|TRBJ2-1
CASSLLAGGGNDEQFF
TGTGCCAGCAGCTTACTAGCGGGGGGGGGTAATGATGAGCAGTTCTTC
>-|TRBV9|14|-|TRBJ1-2
CASSVGGSGYGYTF
TGTGCCAGCAGCGTAGGGGGCTCCGGCTATGGCTACACCTTC
>TRBD2|TRBV5-6|14|few|TRBJ2-1
CASSEGLATDEQFF
TGTGCCAGCAGCGAGGGACTAGCGACGGATGAGCAGTTCTTC
>-|TRBV5-1|14|-|TRBJ2-3
CVNRDSHSTDTQYF
TGCGTCAACAGAGACAGCCATTCCACAGATACGCAGTATTTT
>-|TRBV5-1|16|few|TRBJ2-2
CASKVSDRRYTGELFF
TGCGCCAGCAAGGTATCAGACAGGCGATACACCGGGGAGCTGTTTTTT
>-|TRBV6-1|17|-|TRBJ1-6
CASSEIGVSGTNSPLHF
TGTGCCAGCAGTGAAATCGGGGTTTCAGGTACTAATTCACCCCTCCACTTT
>-|TRBV7-9|17|-|TRBJ1-1
CASSLEASRAPRTEAFF
TGTGCCAGCAGCTTAGAGGCTTCCAGGGCCCCTCGGACTGAAGCTTTCTTT
>TRBD1|TRBV5-6|13|few|TRBJ1-3
CASSLGRTGFIYF
TGTGCCAGCAGCTTGGGTCGGACAGGGTTCATATATTTT
>TRBD2|TRBV5-1|15|few|TRBJ2-1
CASSLNSGGAVEQFF
TGCGCCAGCAGCTTGAATAGCGGGGGGGCCGTTGAGCAGTTCTTC
>TRBD1|TRBV11-2|15|-|TRBJ1-4
CASSFQGARGEKLFF
TGTGCCAGCAGCTTCCAGGGGGCCAGGGGTGAAAAACTGTTTTTT
>-|TRBV6-1|13|-|TRBJ1-4
CASKGGANEKLFF
TGTGCCAGCAAAGGGGGGGCGAATGAAAAACTGTTTTTT
>TRBD1|TRBV2|12|-|TRBJ1-5
CASSQGVQPQHF
TGTGCCAGCAGCCAGGGGGTTCAGCCCCAGCATTTT
>TRBD1|TRBV18|13|-|TRBJ1-2
CASSATGDYGYTF
TGTGCCAGCTCCGCGACAGGGGACTATGGCTACACCTTC
>-|TRBV5-1|15|few|TRBJ2-7
CASSLGGPGQPTPYF
TGCGCCAGCAGCTTGGGGGGTCCCGGACAGCCGACTCCGTACTTC
>-|TRBV15|16|few|TRBJ1-3
CATSKRGGAAGNTIYF
TGTGCCACCAGTAAGAGAGGTGGGGCGGCTGGAAACACCATATATTTT
>-|TRBV4-3|13|few|TRBJ2-1
CASSPGLNNEQFF
TGCGCCAGCAGCCCTGGACTAAACAATGAGCAGTTCTTC
>-|TRBV7-9|14|few|TRBJ1-1
CASTQQGPLTEAFF
TGTGCCAGCACCCAACAGGGTCCCCTCACTGAAGCTTTCTTT
>-|TRBV11-3|12|-|TRBJ2-7
CASSNRDYEQYF
TGTGCCAGCAGTAACAGAGACTACGAGCAGTACTTC
>TRBD2|TRBV7-4|15|-|TRBJ2-7
CASSPGGLGGYEQYF
TGTGCCAGCAGCCCGGGAGGTCTGGGGGGCTACGAGCAGTACTTC
>TRBD1|TRBV19|16|few|TRBJ1-5
CASSATGMVPNQPQHF
TGTGCCAGTAGTGCGACAGGGATGGTCCCCAATCAGCCCCAGCATTTT
>TRBD1|TRBV13|13|-|TRBJ2-7
CASSRDRDYEQYF
TGTGCCAGCAGCCGGGACAGGGACTACGAGCAGTACTTC